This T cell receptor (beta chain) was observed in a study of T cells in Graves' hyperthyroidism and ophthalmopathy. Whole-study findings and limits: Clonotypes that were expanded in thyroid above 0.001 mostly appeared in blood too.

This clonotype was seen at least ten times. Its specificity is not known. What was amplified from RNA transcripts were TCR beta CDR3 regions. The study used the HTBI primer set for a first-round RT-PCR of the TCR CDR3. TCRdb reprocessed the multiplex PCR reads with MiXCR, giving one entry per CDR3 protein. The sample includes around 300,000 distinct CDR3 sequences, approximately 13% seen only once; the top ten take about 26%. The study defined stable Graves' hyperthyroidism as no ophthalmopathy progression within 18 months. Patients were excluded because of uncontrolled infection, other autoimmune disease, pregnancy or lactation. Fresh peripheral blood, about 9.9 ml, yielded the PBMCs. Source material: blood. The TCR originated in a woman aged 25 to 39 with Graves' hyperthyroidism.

For the CDR3, the DNA is TGTGCCAGCAGTTTTGCGGACAGGTCCTACGAGCAGTACTTC. It specifies CASSFADRSYEQYF. The J gene is TRBJ2-7, the V gene TRBV28, with 7 bases identical to TRBD1. With 3 bases clipped from V and 1 base from J, the junction kept 3 bases outside the gene matches. The CDR3 runs 14 residues. Germline V gene data show CDR1 as MDHEN and CDR2 as SYDVKM. Full variable domain (remainder filled in from reference TRBV28 and TRBJ2-7): DVKVTQSSRYLVKRTGEKVFLECVQDMDHENMFWYRQDPGLGLRLIYFSYDVKMKEKGDIPEGYSVSREKKERFSLILESASTNQTSMYLCASSFADRSYEQYFGPGTRLTVT.